This passage covers 25 T cell receptor beta chains from one sample sequenced in a study of shared clonotypes between healthy human individuals. Only in-frame clones appear in the TCRdb table, and some are missing; sequencing was by immunoSEQ multiplex PCR. Seen here are about 2.3 million clones, about nine tenths observed once, and the top ten hold around 0.4%. Sequencing was carried out using naive CD4+ T cells from PBMCs. Indicated subset: CD45RA+ positively selected. The receptors stem from a man aged 18 to 29 in good health. Some clones in this sample may be carry-over from other donors' samples.

This clone was observed a single time. This chain connects TRBV2 to TRBJ2-7; 8 bases are a match to TRBD1. Germline V gene sequence: CDR1 SNHLY, CDR2 FYNNEI. J gave up 7 bases and V 4 bases, and 9 bases lay outside the gene matches. This CDR3 has 14 residues. The CDR3 DNA reads TGTGCCAGCAGTGCGGGACAGGCCTCGGGGGAGCAGTACTTC. Its protein is CASSAGQASGEQYF.

The chain links TRBV7-2 to TRBJ2-1; no reliable D call. Germline loops: CDR1 SGHTA, CDR2 FQGNSA. There are 14 residues in the CDR3. V shed 5 bases and J shed 8 bases, with 16 bases lying between them. In DNA, the CDR3 is TGTGCCAGCAGCCCATCACGAGTAGGCGATGAGCAGTTCTTC. It is translated as CASSPSRVGDEQFF.

The V call is TRBV29-1, the J call TRBJ2-5; D tentatively fits TRBD1 or TRBD2 (5 bases each). Germline V gene data show CDR1 as SQVTM and CDR2 as ANQGSEA. V dropped 8 bases and J dropped 5 bases, with 18 bases sitting between them. This CDR3 has 13 residues. The CDR3 sequence: CSTTGESGETQYF. CDR3 DNA sequence: TGCAGCACTACAGGCGAATCGGGGGAGACCCAGTACTTC.

The chain carries TRBV7-2 and TRBJ2-3, with D uncertain. CDR1 SGHTA and CDR2 FQGNSA come from the germline V gene. The CDR3 covers 14 residues. The ends were cut back, 5 bases at V and 2 bases at J, with 11 bases in the middle. CDR3 residues: CASSLEAHTDTQYF. The CDR3 DNA follows: TGTGCCAGCAGCCTTGAAGCACACACAGATACGCAGTATTTT.

The V gene is TRBV5-1, the J gene TRBJ2-7, with D possibly being TRBD1 (6 bases). The CDR3 covers 15 residues. Germline CDR1 and CDR2: SGHRS and YFSETQ. With 0 bases removed from V and 0 bases from J, the gap between germline ends came to 10 bases. This CDR3 reads CASSLVQGTSYEQYF. CDR3 DNA: TGCGCCAGCAGCTTGGTCCAGGGGACCTCCTACGAGCAGTACTTC. The full variable domain, rest sourced from reference TRBV5-1 and TRBJ2-7, is KAGVTQTPRYLIKTRGQQVTLSCSPISGHRSVSWYQQTPGQGLQFLFEYFSETQRNKGNFPGRFSGRQFSNSRSEMNVSTLELGDSALYLCASSLVQGTSYEQYFGPGTRLTVT.

The rearrangement uses TRBV28 and TRBJ2-7; 11 bases align to TRBD2. CDR3 length: 14 amino acids. Germline V lookup: CDR1 MDHEN, CDR2 SYDVKM. V lost 8 bases, J lost 2 bases, and 5 bases stayed unmatched. CDR3: CASQRLAGPYEQYF. The CDR3 nucleotides are TGTGCCAGCCAGCGACTAGCGGGGCCCTACGAGCAGTACTTC.

This clone was found a few times. The chain joins TRBV15 to TRBJ1-1; the D is unclear. V lost 1 base to trimming and J lost 0 bases, with 3 bases between them. The CDR3 is 13 residues long. Germline CDR1 reads LNHNV; CDR2 reads YYDKDF (reference sequence). CDR3 sequence: CATSRVVNTEAFF. CDR3 nucleotides: TGTGCCACCAGCAGAGTAGTGAACACTGAAGCTTTCTTT.

The chain has TRBV28 and TRBJ1-4; 7 positions agree with TRBD1. V lost 1 base and J lost 4; bases outside the gene matches: 9. Germline CDR1 reads MDHEN; CDR2 reads SYDVKM. The CDR3 has 17 amino acids. The CDR3 here is CASSLLLGDRFNEKLFF. CDR3 nucleotide sequence: TGTGCCAGCAGTTTATTGCTAGGGGACAGATTTAATGAAAAACTGTTTTTT.

The chain links TRBV28 to TRBJ2-7, with D perhaps matching TRBD1 (5 bases). CDR3 length: 12 amino acids. Germline V gene data show CDR1 as MDHEN and CDR2 as SYDVKM. Trimming left V 5 bases short and J 4 bases short, with 9 bases between. DNA of the CDR3: TGTGCCAGCAGTCTAGACAGTTACGAGCAGTACTTC. It is translated as CASSLDSYEQYF.

This sequence joins TRBV5-6 and TRBJ2-7; 8 bases are shared with TRBD2. Germline CDR1 and CDR2: SGHDT and YYEEEE. The CDR3 has 15 amino acids. The ends lost 0 bases at V and 4 bases at J; junction bases unmatched: 6. CDR3 in DNA: TGTGCCAGCAGCTTGGCGGGGGGGCGCAGGTACGAGCAGTACTTC. It yields the protein CASSLAGGRRYEQYF.

The rearrangement links TRBV6-5 to TRBJ2-5; perhaps TRBD1 as D (6 bases). The ends were cut back, 8 bases at V and 7 bases at J, with 17 bases in the middle. This CDR3 is 13 amino acids long. Germline assignment: CDR1 MNHEY and CDR2 SVGAGI. Here the CDR3 reads CASRTVGSWTQYF. CDR3 in DNA: TGTGCCAGCCGGACAGTTGGGTCATGGACCCAGTACTTC.

The rearrangement uses TRBV5-1 and TRBJ1-1, with 8 bases that match TRBD1. The V gene end was trimmed by 0 bases and the J gene end by 0 bases; junction bases not matched to a gene: 4. The CDR3 sequence is 16 residues long. CDR1 and CDR2 from the germline V gene are SGHRS and YFSETQ. The CDR3 loop reads CASSLDRGTMNTEAFF. In DNA, the CDR3 is TGCGCCAGCAGCTTGGACAGGGGGACCATGAACACTGAAGCTTTCTTT. The whole variable domain, filled in from reference TRBV5-1 and TRBJ1-1, reads KAGVTQTPRYLIKTRGQQVTLSCSPISGHRSVSWYQQTPGQGLQFLFEYFSETQRNKGNFPGRFSGRQFSNSRSEMNVSTLELGDSALYLCASSLDRGTMNTEAFFGQGTRLTVV.

The chain uses TRBV28 and TRBJ2-7, with D perhaps matching TRBD1 (6 bases). This CDR3 has 14 amino acids. Per germline, CDR1 MDHEN and CDR2 SYDVKM. Trimming pared 5 bases from V and 2 bases from J, leaving 13 bases between. CDR3 loop: CASSARDMPYEQYF. For the CDR3, the DNA is TGTGCCAGCAGTGCCCGGGACATGCCCTACGAGCAGTACTTC.

This rearrangement joins TRBV18 to TRBJ2-3; 9 bases line up with TRBD2. CDR1 and CDR2 from the germline V gene are KGHSH and LQKENI. CDR3 length: 19 amino acids. The V and J ends lost 2 bases and 1 base, in that order; junction bases with no gene match: 13. Here the CDR3 DNA reads TGTGCCAGCTCACCATTTTTGAGGTCGGTAGCGGGAGGCACAGATACGCAGTATTTT. Protein sequence: CASSPFLRSVAGGTDTQYF.

The V gene is TRBV29-1, the J gene TRBJ2-1; 7 bases are shared with TRBD2. From germline, CDR1 is SQVTM and CDR2 ANQGSEA. J gave up 3 bases and V 8 bases, and 7 bases lay outside the gene matches. This CDR3 comprises 13 residues. The CDR3: CSLGTTFYNEQFF. The CDR3 coding sequence is TGCAGCTTAGGGACTACCTTCTACAATGAGCAGTTCTTC.

On this clone itself: The junction and the germline gene differ at one end; a read error may be behind it. J is TRBJ1-4 and V is TRBV7-9, with D possibly being TRBD1 (5 bases). The V gene's germline CDR1 is SEHNR and CDR2 FQNEAQ (reference sequence). There are 15 residues in the CDR3. The chain's CDR3 is CASSLAQGTNEKLFF. CDR3 DNA: TGTGCCAGCAGCCTAGCTCAGGGAACTAATGAAAAACTGTTTTTT.

To note about this clone: At the DNA level, this CDR3 is encoded by other sequences in the same sample as well. This sequence joins TRBV10-3 and TRBJ2-5; a possible D gene is TRBD1 (5 bases). The CDR3 runs to 13 residues. V lost 2 bases, J lost 4 bases, and 8 bases lay in between. Per germline, CDR1 ENHRY and CDR2 SYGVKD. The CDR3 here is CAISEGQGETQYF. The CDR3 DNA reads TGTGCCATCAGTGAGGGGCAGGGAGAGACCCAGTACTTC.

V and J are TRBV5-3 and TRBJ2-2, with 9 bases lining up with TRBD2. TRBV5-3 is an ORF for which the function is uncertain. The V and J ends lost 4 bases and 6 bases, in that order; junction bases with no gene match: 19. The CDR3 consists of 19 residues. CDR3 amino acids: CARSLSAPNVGLAPGELFF. CDR3 DNA sequence: TGTGCCAGAAGCCTTTCCGCCCCCAATGTGGGACTAGCCCCCGGGGAGCTGTTTTTT.

This sequence joins TRBV10-2 and TRBJ1-5, with a possible D match to TRBD1 (5 bases). This CDR3 is built from 14 residues. Germline V lookup: CDR1 WSHSY, CDR2 SAAADI. V lost 7 bases to trimming and J lost 4 bases, with 14 bases between them. The CDR3 DNA is TGCGCCAGCACCCAGGGAACCCCTAATCAGCCCCAGCATTTT. This gives the protein CASTQGTPNQPQHF.

This chain uses TRBV5-4 with TRBJ2-3; D may match TRBD1 or TRBD2 (5 bases each). CDR1 SGHNT and CDR2 YYREEE come from the germline V gene (reference sequence). Trimming took 4 bases from V and 2 from J, leaving 17 bases between them. The CDR3 sequence is 16 residues long. This chain's CDR3 is CASSRSGTRYTDTQYF. The CDR3 coding sequence is TGTGCCAGCAGCCGTTCCGGGACCAGGTACACAGATACGCAGTATTTT.

The chain recombines TRBV4-3 with TRBJ2-1, with 7 bases lining up with TRBD1. Per the germline V gene, CDR1 is LGHNA and CDR2 is YSLEER. The ends lost 4 bases at V and 7 bases at J; junction bases unmatched: 4. This CDR3 spans 13 amino acids. CDR3 DNA: TGCGCCAGCAGCCGGCAACAGGGGAATGAGCAGTTCTTC. It specifies CASSRQQGNEQFF.

Comment on this clone: Other DNA variants within this sample encode the same CDR3. This sequence joins TRBV27 and TRBJ1-2; D may be TRBD1 (6 bases). The germline gives CDR1 MNHEY, CDR2 SMNVEV (reference sequence). The length of the CDR3 is 13 residues. With 6 bases removed from V and 2 bases from J, the gap between germline ends came to 10 bases. The CDR3 spells CASRRGGNYGYTF. The CDR3 DNA is TGTGCCAGCAGGCGAGGGGGGAACTATGGCTACACCTTC.

The chain carries TRBV6-1 and TRBJ1-1, with D perhaps TRBD1 (6 bases). V was cut by 1 base and J by 13 bases, with 19 bases left in between. Germline CDR1 and CDR2: MNHNS and SASEGT. The CDR3 length is 14 residues. CDR3 sequence reads: CASSEGRGGACVFF. The CDR3 DNA is TGTGCCAGCAGTGAAGGAAGGGGGGGGGCTTGTGTTTTCTTT.

The chain has TRBV27 and TRBJ2-1, with 7 bases identical to TRBD2. The CDR3 is made up of 13 amino acids. The V segment lost 4 bases and the J segment 7 bases; nucleotides outside the gene matches: 4. Germline loops: CDR1 MNHEY, CDR2 SMNVEV (reference sequence). This CDR3 is CASSYGGSNEQFF. The CDR3 bases are TGTGCCAGCAGTTATGGCGGGAGTAATGAGCAGTTCTTC.

This sequence joins TRBV29-1 and TRBJ2-1; possibly TRBD1 for D (5 bases). Germline CDR1 reads SQVTM; CDR2 reads ANQGSEA. The CDR3 runs to 13 residues. V lost 3 bases and J lost 2, with 8 bases in between. The chain's CDR3 is CSVDGATYNEQFF. CDR3 DNA sequence: TGCAGCGTTGATGGGGCAACCTACAATGAGCAGTTCTTC.